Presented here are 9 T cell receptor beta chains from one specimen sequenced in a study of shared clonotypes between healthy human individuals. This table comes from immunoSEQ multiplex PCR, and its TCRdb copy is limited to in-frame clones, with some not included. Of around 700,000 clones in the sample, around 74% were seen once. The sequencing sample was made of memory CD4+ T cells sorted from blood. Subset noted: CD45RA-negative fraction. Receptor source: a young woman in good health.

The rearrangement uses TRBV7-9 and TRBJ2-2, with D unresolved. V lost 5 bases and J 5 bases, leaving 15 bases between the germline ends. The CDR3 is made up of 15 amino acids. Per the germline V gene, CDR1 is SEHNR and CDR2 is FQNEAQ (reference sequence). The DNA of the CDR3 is TGTGCCAGCAGCCGATCACTGACCGGGACCGGGGAGCTGTTTTTT. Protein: CASSRSLTGTGELFF.

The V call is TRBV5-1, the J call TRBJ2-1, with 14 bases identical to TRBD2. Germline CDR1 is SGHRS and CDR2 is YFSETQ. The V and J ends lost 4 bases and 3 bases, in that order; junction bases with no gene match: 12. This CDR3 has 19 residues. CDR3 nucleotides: TGCGCCAGCAGCAGACTCCCGGGGACTAGCGGGGGCGGCTACAATGAGCAGTTCTTC. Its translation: CASSRLPGTSGGGYNEQFF.

The CDR3: CASTLTEPSEKLFF. CDR3 DNA sequence: TGTGCCAGCACCTTGACGGAACCCTCGGAAAAACTGTTTTTT. V usage is TRBV28 and J usage is TRBJ1-4; D is undetermined. CDR1 is MDHEN and CDR2 is SYDVKM in the germline V gene. V gave up 7 bases and J gave up 8 bases, with 17 bases separating them. The CDR3 runs 14 residues. The whole variable domain, remainder taken from reference TRBV28 and TRBJ1-4, is DVKVTQSSRYLVKRTGEKVFLECVQDMDHENMFWYRQDPGLGLRLIYFSYDVKMKEKGDIPEGYSVSREKKERFSLILESASTNQTSMYLCASTLTEPSEKLFFGSGTQLSVL.

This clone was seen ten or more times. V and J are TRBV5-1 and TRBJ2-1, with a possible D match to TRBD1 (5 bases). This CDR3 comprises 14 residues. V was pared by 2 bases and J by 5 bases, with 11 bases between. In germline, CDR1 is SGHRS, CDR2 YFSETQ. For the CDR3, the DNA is TGCGCCAGCAGCTTAGGAACAGGAAACAATGAGCAGTTCTTC. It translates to CASSLGTGNNEQFF.

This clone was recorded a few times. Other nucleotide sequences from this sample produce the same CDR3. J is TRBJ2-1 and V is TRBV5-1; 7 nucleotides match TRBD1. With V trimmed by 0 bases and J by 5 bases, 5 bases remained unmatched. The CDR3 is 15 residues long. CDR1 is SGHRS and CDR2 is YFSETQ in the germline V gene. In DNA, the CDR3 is TGCGCCAGCAGCTTGGGCGACAGGGACAACAATGAGCAGTTCTTC. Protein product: CASSLGDRDNNEQFF.

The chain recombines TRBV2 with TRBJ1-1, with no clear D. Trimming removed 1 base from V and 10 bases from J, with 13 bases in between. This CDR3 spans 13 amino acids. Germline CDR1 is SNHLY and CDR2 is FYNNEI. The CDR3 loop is CASSEDGLWGAFF. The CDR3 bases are TGTGCCAGCAGTGAAGATGGACTCTGGGGAGCTTTCTTT. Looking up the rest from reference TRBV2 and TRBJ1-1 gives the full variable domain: EPEVTQTPSHQVTQMGQEVILRCVPISNHLYFYWYRQILGQKVEFLVSFYNNEISEKSEIFDDQFSVERPDGSNFTLKIRSTKLEDSAMYFCASSEDGLWGAFFGQGTRLTVV.

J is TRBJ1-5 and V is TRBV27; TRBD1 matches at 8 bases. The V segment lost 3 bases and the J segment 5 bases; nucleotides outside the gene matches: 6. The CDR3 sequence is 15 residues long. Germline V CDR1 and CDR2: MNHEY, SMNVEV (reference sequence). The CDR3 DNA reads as TGTGCCAGCAGTTTTCGACAGGGGAGAGATCAGCCCCAGCATTTT. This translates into CASSFRQGRDQPQHF.

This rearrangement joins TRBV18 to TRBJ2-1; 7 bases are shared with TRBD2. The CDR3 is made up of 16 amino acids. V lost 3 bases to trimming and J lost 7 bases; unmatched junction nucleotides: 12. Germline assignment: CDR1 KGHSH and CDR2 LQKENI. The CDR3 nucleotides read TGTGCCAGCTCACCGGCGACTAGCCGTGGTTGGAATGAGCAGTTCTTC. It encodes CASSPATSRGWNEQFF.

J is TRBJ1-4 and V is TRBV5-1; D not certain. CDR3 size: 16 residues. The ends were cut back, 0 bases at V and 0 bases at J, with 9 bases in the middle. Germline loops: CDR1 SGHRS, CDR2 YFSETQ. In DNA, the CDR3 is TGCGCCAGCAGCTTGGTTTCAGCTGCAACTAATGAAAAACTGTTTTTT. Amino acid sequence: CASSLVSAATNEKLFF.